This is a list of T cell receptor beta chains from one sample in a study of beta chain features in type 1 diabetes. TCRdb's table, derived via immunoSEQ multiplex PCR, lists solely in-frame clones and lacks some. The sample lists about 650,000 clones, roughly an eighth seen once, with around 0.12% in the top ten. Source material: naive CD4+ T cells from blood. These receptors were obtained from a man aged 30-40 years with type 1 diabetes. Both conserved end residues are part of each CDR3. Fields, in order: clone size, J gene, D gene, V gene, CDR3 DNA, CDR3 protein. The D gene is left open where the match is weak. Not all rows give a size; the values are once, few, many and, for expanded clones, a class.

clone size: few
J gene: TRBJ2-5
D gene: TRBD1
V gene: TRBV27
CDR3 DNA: TGTGCCCCCCGAGGGACAGGGGGCCAAGAGACCCAGTACTTC
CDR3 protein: CAPRGTGGQETQYF

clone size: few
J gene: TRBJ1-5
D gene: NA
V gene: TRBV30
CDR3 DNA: TGTGCCTGGAGTGTGGAGCCCGGGCCCCAGCATTTT
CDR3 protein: CAWSVEPGPQHF

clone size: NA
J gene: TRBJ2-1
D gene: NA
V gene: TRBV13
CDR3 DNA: TGTGCCAGCAGCTCCCTCGGGGAGCGATACGCTGAGCAGTTCTTC
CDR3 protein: CASSSLGERYAEQFF

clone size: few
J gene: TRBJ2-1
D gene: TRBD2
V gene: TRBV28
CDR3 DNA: TGTGCCAGCAGTCGAATGCCACCAACTAGCGGGGGGGCCGATGAGCAGTTCTTC
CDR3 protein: CASSRMPPTSGGADEQFF

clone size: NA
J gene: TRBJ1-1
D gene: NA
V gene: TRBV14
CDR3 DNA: TGTGCCAGTGTGGCCGAAGCGAACACTGAAGCTTTCTTT
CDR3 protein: CASVAEANTEAFF

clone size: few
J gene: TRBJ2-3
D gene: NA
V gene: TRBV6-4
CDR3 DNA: TGTGCCAGCAGTGACTCGGGACAAGGGACAGATACGCAGTATTTT
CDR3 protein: CASSDSGQGTDTQYF

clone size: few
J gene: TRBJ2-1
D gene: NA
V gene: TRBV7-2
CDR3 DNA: TGTGCCAGCAGCTTAATGACTGAGCAGTTCTTC
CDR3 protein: CASSLMTEQFF

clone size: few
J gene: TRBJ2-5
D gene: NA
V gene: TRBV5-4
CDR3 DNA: TGTGCCAGCAGCTTGGGGGGAACGCAAGAGACCCAGTACTTC
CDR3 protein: CASSLGGTQETQYF

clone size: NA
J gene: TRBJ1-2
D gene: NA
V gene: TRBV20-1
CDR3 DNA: TGCAGTGCTAGAGTCCGCTACACCTTC
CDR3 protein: CSARVRYTF

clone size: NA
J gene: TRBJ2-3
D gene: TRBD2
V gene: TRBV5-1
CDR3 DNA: TGCGCCAGCAGCCCCAATAGCGGGGGGGCAGGAGATACGCAGTATTTT
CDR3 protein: CASSPNSGGAGDTQYF

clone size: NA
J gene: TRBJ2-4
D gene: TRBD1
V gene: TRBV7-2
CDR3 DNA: TGTGCCAGCAGCTCTCAGGGGGTAGCCAAAAACATTCAGTACTTC
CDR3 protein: CASSSQGVAKNIQYF

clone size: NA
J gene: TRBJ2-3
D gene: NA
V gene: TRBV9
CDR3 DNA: TGTGCCAGCAGTGGGGGTAGCACAGATACGCAGTATTTT
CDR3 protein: CASSGGSTDTQYF

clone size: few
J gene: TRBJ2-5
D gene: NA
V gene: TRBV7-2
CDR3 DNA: TGTGCCAGCAGCCCTGTGGGGGGCGGAGAGACCCAGTACTTC
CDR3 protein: CASSPVGGGETQYF

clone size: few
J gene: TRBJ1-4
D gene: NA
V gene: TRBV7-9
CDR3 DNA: TGTGCCAGCAGCTTCCGGGCAACTAATGAAAAACTGTTTTTT
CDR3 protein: CASSFRATNEKLFF

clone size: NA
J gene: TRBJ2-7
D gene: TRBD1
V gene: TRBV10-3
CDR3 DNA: TGTGCCACGTCGGGACAGGGTGGCTACGAGCAGTACTTC
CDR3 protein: CATSGQGGYEQYF

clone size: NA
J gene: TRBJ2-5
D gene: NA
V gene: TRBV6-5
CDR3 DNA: TGTGCCAGCAGTGGTACTATCCAAGAGACCCAGTACTTC
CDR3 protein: CASSGTIQETQYF

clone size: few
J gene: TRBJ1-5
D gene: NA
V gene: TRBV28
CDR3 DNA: TGTGCCAGCAGCTTGGGACTCCTTAGATCAGACAGCAATCAGCCCCAGCATTTT
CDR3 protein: CASSLGLLRSDSNQPQHF

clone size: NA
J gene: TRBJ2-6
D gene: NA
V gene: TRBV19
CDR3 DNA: TGTGCCAGTAGTTACGAACTGAACTCTGGGGCCAACGTCCTGACTTTC
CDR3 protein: CASSYELNSGANVLTF

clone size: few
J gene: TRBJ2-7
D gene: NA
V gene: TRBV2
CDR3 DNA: TGTGCCAGCAGTGGAACAGGGATGTCCTACGAGCAGTACTTC
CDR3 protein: CASSGTGMSYEQYF

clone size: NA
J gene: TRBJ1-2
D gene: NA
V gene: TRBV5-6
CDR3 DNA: TGTGCCAGCAGCTTGTTTTACGGGAGGACCAGCTATGGCTACACCTTC
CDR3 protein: CASSLFYGRTSYGYTF

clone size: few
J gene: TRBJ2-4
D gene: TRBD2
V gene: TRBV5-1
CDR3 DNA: TGCGCCAGCAGCTTGGAGGCGGGGGACATTCAGTACTTC
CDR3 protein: CASSLEAGDIQYF

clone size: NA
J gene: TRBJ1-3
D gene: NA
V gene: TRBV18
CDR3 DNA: TGTGCCAGCTCACCAAATATCAGGGGCCTCTCTGGAAACACCATATATTTT
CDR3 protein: CASSPNIRGLSGNTIYF

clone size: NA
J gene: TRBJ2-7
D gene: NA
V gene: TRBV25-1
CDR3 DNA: TGTGCCAGCAGTGAAGGAGGGGGCCCCTACGAGCAGTACTTC
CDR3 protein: CASSEGGGPYEQYF

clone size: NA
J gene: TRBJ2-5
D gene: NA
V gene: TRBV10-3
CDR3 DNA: TGTGCCATCAGTGAGTCGTCCGCTACCTTGGAGACCCAGTACTTC
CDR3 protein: CAISESSATLETQYF

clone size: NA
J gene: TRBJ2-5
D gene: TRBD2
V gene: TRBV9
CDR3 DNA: TGTGCCAGCAGCGTAGAGGGCGGGGGGCGCCCAGAGACCCAGTACTTC
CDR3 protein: CASSVEGGGRPETQYF

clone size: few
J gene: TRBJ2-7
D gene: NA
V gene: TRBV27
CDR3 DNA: TGTGCCAGCAGTAAACCGGGGAAGAGGGTCTACGAGCAGTACTTC
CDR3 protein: CASSKPGKRVYEQYF